This TCR beta chain was found in a study of control samples from healthy donors and cancer patients. This CDR3 contains 14 residues. Germline CDR1 and CDR2: MNHEY and SMNVEV (reference sequence). Trimming cost V 4 bases and J 8 bases, with 15 bases left between them. This table comes from immunoSEQ multiplex PCR, and its TCRdb copy is limited to in-frame clones, with some not included. This table has 130,000 or so clones, nearly 90% appearing once. This sequence was found in a man between 45 and 60 years old in good health. Material for sequencing was blood. The chain carries TRBV27 and TRBJ2-4, with D perhaps being TRBD1 or TRBD2 (5 bases each). CDR3 in DNA: TGTGCCAGCAGTTGGGCTAGCCGGGGCGACATTCAGTACTTC. It encodes CASSWASRGDIQYF.